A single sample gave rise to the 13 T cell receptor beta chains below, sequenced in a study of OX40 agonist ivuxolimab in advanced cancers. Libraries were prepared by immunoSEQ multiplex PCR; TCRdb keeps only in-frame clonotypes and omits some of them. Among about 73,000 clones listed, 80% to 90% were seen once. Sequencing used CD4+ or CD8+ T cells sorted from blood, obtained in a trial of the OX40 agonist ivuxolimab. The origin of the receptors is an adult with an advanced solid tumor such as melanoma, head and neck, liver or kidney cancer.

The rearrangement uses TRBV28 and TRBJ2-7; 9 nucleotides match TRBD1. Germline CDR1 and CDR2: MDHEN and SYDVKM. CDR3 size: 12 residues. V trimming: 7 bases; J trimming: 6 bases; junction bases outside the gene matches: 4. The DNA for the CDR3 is TGTGCCAGCACCCCGGACAGGGGCGAGCAGTACTTC. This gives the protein CASTPDRGEQYF. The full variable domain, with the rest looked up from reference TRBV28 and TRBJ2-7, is DVKVTQSSRYLVKRTGEKVFLECVQDMDHENMFWYRQDPGLGLRLIYFSYDVKMKEKGDIPEGYSVSREKKERFSLILESASTNQTSMYLCASTPDRGEQYFGPGTRLTVT.

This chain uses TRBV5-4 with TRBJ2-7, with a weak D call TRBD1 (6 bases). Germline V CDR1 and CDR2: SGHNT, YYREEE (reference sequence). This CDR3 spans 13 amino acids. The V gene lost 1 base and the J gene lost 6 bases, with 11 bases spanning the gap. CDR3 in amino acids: CASSLQGIREQYF. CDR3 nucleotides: TGTGCCAGCAGCTTGCAGGGGATCCGCGAGCAGTACTTC. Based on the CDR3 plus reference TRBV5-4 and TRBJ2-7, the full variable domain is ETGVTQSPTHLIKTRGQQVTLRCSSQSGHNTVSWYQQALGQGPQFIFQYYREEENGRGNFPPRFSGLQFPNYSSELNVNALELDDSALYLCASSLQGIREQYFGPGTRLTVT.

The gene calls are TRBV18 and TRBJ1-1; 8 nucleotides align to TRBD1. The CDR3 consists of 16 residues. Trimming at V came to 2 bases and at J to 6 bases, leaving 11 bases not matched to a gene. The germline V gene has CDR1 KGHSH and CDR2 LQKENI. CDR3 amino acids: CASSPNPTGVLAEAFF. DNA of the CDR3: TGTGCCAGCTCACCAAATCCGACAGGGGTCTTGGCTGAAGCTTTCTTT.

CDR3 protein: CASSLLGGTEAFF. CDR3 coding DNA: TGTGCCAGCAGTTTATTGGGGGGCACTGAAGCTTTCTTT. The chain uses TRBV28 and TRBJ1-1; D is perhaps TRBD1 (5 bases). Germline lookup yields CDR1 MDHEN and CDR2 SYDVKM. There are 13 residues in the CDR3. V gave up 1 base and J gave up 4 bases, with 7 bases separating them.

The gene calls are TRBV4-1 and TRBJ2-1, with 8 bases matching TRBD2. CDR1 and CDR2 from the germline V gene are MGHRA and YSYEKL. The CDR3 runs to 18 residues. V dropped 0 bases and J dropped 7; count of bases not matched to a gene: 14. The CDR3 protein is CASSQDRSAAGVNNEQFF. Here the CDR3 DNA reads TGCGCCAGCAGCCAAGATAGGTCTGCAGCGGGAGTTAATAATGAGCAGTTCTTC.

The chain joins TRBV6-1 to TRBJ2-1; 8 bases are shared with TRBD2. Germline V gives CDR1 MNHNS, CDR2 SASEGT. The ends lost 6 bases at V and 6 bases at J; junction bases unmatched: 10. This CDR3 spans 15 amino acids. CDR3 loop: CASSTGTSSRNEQFF. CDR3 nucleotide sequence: TGTGCCAGCAGCACCGGGACTAGTAGTCGCAATGAGCAGTTCTTC.

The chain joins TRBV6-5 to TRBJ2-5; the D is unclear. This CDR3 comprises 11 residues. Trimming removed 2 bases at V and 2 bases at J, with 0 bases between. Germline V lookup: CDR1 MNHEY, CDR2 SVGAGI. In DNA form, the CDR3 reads TGTGCCAGCAGTTACCAAGAGACCCAGTACTTC. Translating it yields CASSYQETQYF.

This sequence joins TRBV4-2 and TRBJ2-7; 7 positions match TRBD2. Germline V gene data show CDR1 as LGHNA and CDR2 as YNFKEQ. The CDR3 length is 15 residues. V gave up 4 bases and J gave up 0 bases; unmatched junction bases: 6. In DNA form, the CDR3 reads TGTGCCAGCAGCCTAGCCGGGACTAACTCCTACGAGCAGTACTTC. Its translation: CASSLAGTNSYEQYF.

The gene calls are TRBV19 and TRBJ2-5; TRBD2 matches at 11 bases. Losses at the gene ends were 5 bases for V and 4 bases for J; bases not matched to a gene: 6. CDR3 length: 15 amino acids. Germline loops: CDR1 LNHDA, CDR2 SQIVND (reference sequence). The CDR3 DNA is TGTGCCAGTAGTGGGGGTGGACTAGCGGGAGAGACCCAGTACTTC. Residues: CASSGGGLAGETQYF.

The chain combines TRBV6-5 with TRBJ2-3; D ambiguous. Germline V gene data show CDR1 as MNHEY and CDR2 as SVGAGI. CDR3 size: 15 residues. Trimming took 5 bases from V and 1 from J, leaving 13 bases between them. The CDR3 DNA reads TGTGCCAGCAGTGGACCTCGACTGGGCACAGATACGCAGTATTTT. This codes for CASSGPRLGTDTQYF.

Here the CDR3 DNA reads TGTGCCAGCTCACCCCAAAGGGGGGGAGAAGCTTTCTTT. Amino acid sequence: CASSPQRGGEAFF. The chain links TRBV18 to TRBJ1-1, with a tentative D call TRBD1 (6 bases). There are 13 residues in the CDR3. Per germline, CDR1 KGHSH and CDR2 LQKENI. V was shortened by 3 bases and J by 8 bases, with 13 bases between the two germline ends. The variable domain in full, completed from reference TRBV18 and TRBJ1-1, reads NAGVMQNPRHLVRRRGQEARLRCSPMKGHSHVYWYRQLPEEGLKFMVYLQKENIIDESGMPKERFSAEFPKEGPSILRIQQVVRGDSAAYFCASSPQRGGEAFFGQGTRLTVV.

Here the CDR3 reads CASSQVGYSVSGNTIYF. The CDR3 nucleotides read TGTGCCAGCAGCCAAGTCGGTTACAGTGTCTCTGGAAACACCATATATTTT. The gene calls are TRBV14 and TRBJ1-3, with D unclear. This CDR3 region has 17 residues. V was shortened by 1 base and J by 0 bases, with 13 bases between the two germline ends. Germline-derived CDR1 and CDR2 are SGHDN and FVKESK.

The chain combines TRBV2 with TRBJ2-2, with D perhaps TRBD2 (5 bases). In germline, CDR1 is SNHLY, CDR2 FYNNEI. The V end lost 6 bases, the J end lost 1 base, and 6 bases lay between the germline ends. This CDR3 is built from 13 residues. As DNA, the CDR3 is TGTGCCAGCAGAGGACTGAACACCGGGGAGCTGTTTTTT. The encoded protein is CASRGLNTGELFF.